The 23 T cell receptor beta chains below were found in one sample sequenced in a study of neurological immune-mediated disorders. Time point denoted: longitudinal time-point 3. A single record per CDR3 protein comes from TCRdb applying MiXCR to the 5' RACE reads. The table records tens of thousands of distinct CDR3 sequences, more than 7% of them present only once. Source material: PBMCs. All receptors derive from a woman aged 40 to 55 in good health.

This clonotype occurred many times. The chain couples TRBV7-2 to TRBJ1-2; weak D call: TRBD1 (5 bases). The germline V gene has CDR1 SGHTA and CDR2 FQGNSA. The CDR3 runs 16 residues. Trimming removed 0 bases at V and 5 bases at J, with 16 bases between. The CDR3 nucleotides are TGTGCCAGCAGCTTAGCCGCCTCCGGGACCTATTATGGCTACACCTTC. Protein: CASSLAASGTYYGYTF. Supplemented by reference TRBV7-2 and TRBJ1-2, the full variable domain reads GAGVSQSPSNKVTEKGKDVELRCDPISGHTALYWYRQSLGQGLEFLIYFQGNSAPDKSGLPSDRFSAERTGGSVSTLTIQRTQQEDSAVYLCASSLAASGTYYGYTFGSGTRLTVV.

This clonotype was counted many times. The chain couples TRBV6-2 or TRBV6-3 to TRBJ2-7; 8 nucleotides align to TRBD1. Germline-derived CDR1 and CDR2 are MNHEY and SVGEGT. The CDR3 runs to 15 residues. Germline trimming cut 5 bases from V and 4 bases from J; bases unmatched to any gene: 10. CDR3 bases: TGTGCCAGCAGTACCGGGACAGGATCGATTTACGAGCAGTACTTC. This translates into CASSTGTGSIYEQYF.

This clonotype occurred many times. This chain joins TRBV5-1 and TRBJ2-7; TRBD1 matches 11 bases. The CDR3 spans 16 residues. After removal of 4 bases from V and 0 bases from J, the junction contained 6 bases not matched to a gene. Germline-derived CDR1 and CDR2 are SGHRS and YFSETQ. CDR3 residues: CASSLGQGANSYEQYF. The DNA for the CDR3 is TGCGCCAGCAGCCTAGGACAGGGGGCGAACTCCTACGAGCAGTACTTC.

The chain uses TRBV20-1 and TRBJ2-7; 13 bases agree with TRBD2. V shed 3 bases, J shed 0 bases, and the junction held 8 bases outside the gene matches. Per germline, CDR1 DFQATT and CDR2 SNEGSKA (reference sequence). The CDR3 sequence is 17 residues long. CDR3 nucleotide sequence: TGCAGTGCTAGGAGACTAGCGGGAGGTACGTCCTCCTACGAGCAGTACTTC. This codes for CSARRLAGGTSSYEQYF.

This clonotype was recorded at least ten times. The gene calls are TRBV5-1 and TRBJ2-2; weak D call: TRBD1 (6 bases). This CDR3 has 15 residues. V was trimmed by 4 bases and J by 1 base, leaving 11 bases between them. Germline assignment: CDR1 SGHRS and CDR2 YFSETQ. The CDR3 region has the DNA TGCGCCAGCAGCCTTGGACAGCTGAACACCGGGGAGCTGTTTTTT. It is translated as CASSLGQLNTGELFF.

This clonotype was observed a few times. The CDR3 sequence: CASSRAGVNTGELFF. In nucleotides, the CDR3 is TGTGCCAGCAGCCGAGCGGGAGTCAACACCGGGGAGCTGTTTTTT. V gene TRBV5-6 combines with J gene TRBJ2-2; TRBD2 matches at 8 bases. The CDR3 runs 15 residues. Per germline, CDR1 SGHDT and CDR2 YYEEEE. After removal of 4 bases from V and 2 bases from J, the junction contained 4 bases not matched to a gene.

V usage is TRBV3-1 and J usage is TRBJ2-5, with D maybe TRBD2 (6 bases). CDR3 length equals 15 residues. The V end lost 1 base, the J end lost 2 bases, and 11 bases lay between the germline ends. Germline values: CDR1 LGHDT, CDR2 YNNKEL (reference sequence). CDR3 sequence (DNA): TGTGCCAGCAGCCAAGCACTAGCTGAGCAAGAGACCCAGTACTTC. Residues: CASSQALAEQETQYF.

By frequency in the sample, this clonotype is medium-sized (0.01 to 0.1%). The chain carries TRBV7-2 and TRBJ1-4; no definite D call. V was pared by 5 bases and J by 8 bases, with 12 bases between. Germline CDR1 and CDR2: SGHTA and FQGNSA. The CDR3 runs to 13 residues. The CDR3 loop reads CASSRKGREKLFF. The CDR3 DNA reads TGTGCCAGCAGCCGGAAGGGCAGAGAAAAACTGTTTTTT.

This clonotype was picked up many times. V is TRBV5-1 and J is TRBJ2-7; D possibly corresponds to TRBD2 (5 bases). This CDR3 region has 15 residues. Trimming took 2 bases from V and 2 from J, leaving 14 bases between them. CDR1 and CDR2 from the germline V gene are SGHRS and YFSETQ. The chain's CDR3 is CASSFGVARTYEQYF. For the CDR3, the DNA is TGCGCCAGCAGCTTCGGGGTAGCGAGAACCTACGAGCAGTACTTC.

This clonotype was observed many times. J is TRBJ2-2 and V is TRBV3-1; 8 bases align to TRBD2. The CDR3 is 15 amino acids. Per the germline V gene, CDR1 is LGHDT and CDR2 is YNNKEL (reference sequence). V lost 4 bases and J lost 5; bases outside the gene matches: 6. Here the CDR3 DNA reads TGTGCCAGCAGCCCCCGAGTAGCGGGAACCGGGGAGCTGTTTTTT. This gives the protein CASSPRVAGTGELFF.

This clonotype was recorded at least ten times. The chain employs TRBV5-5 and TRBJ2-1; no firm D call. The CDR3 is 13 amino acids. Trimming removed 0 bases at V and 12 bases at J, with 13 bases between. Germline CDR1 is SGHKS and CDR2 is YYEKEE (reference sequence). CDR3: CASSLEGTTGQFF. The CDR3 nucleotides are TGTGCCAGCAGCTTGGAGGGCACAACGGGGCAGTTCTTC.

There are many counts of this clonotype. As DNA, the CDR3 is TGTGCCAGCAGCGTATCCGGACAGGGGCTGGACTATGGCTACACCTTC. Protein: CASSVSGQGLDYGYTF. The V and J genes are TRBV9 and TRBJ1-2; 9 bases are a match to TRBD1. This CDR3 is 16 amino acids long. V was pared by 1 base and J by 3 bases, with 7 bases of the junction left unmatched. CDR1 and CDR2 from the germline V gene are SGDLS and YYNGEE.

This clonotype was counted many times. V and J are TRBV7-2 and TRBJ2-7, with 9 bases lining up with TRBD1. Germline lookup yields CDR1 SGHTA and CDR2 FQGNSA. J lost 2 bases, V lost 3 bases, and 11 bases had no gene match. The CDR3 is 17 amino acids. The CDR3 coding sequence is TGTGCCAGCAGCTTTGTGACCGGGACAGGGCCCACCTACGAGCAGTACTTC. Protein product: CASSFVTGTGPTYEQYF.

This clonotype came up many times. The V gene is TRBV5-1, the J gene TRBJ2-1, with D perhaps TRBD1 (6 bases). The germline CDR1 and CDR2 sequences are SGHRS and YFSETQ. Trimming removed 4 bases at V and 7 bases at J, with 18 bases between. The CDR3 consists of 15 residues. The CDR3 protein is CASSPDSAARNEQFF. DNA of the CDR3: TGCGCCAGCAGCCCGGACAGTGCCGCTCGAAATGAGCAGTTCTTC. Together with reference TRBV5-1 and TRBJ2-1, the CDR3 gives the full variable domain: KAGVTQTPRYLIKTRGQQVTLSCSPISGHRSVSWYQQTPGQGLQFLFEYFSETQRNKGNFPGRFSGRQFSNSRSEMNVSTLELGDSALYLCASSPDSAARNEQFFGPGTRLTVL.

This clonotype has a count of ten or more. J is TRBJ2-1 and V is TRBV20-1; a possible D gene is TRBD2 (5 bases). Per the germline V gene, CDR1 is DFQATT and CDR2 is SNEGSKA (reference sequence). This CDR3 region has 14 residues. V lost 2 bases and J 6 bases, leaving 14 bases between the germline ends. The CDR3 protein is CSARFSAQINEQFF. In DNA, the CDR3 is TGCAGTGCTAGATTTAGCGCACAGATCAATGAGCAGTTCTTC.

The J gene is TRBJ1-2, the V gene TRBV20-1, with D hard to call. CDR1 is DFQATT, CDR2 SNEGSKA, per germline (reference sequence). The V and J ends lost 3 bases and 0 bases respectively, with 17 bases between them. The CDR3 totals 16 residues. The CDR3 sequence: CSASLITFSANYGYTF. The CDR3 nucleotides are TGCAGTGCTAGCCTGATAACATTTTCAGCTAACTATGGCTACACCTTC.

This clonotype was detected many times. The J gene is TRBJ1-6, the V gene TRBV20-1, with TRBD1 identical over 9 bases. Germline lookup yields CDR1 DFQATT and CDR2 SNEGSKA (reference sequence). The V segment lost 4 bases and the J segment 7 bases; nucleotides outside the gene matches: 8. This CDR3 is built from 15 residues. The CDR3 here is CSAKPGQGLNSPLHF. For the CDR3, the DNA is TGCAGTGCTAAACCGGGACAGGGATTAAATTCACCCCTCCACTTT.

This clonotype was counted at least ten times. The CDR3: CAGKDWPNEQFF. The CDR3 nucleotides read TGTGCCGGAAAGGACTGGCCCAATGAGCAGTTCTTC. The chain employs TRBV21-1 and TRBJ2-1; TRBD2, the table's D call, was not compared with the DNA. TRBV21-1 is noted as a pseudogene. The CDR3 length is 12 residues.

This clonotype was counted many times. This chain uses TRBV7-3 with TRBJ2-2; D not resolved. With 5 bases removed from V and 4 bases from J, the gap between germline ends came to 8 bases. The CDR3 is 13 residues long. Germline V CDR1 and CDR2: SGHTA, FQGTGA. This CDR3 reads CASSPPGTGELFF. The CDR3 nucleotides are TGTGCCAGCAGCCCCCCGGGCACCGGGGAGCTGTTTTTT.

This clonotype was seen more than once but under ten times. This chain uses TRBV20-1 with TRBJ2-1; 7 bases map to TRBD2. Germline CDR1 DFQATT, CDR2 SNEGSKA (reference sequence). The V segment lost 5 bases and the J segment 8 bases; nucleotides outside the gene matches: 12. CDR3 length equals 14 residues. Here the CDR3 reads CSAVRLAGFHEQFF. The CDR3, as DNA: TGCAGTGCTGTTCGACTAGCAGGTTTCCATGAGCAGTTCTTC.

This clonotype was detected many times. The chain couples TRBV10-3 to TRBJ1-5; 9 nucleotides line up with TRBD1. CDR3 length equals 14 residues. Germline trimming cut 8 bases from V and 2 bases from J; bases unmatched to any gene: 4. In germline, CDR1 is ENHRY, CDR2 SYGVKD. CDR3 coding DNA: TGTGCCATCGGGAGGGACAGGGGCAATCAGCCCCAGCATTTT. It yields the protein CAIGRDRGNQPQHF.

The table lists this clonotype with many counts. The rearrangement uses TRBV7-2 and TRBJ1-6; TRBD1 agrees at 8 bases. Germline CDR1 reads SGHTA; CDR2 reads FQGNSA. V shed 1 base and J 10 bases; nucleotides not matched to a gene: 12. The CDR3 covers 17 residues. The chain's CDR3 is CASSLGAGTGVFSPLHF. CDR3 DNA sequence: TGTGCCAGCAGCTTAGGGGCCGGGACAGGTGTCTTCTCACCCCTCCACTTT.

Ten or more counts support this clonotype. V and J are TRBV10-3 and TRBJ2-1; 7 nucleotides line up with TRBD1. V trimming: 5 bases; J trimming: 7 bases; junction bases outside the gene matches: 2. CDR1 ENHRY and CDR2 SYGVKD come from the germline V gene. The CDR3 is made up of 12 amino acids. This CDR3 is CAISTQGNEQFF. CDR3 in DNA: TGTGCCATCAGTACACAGGGGAATGAGCAGTTCTTC.